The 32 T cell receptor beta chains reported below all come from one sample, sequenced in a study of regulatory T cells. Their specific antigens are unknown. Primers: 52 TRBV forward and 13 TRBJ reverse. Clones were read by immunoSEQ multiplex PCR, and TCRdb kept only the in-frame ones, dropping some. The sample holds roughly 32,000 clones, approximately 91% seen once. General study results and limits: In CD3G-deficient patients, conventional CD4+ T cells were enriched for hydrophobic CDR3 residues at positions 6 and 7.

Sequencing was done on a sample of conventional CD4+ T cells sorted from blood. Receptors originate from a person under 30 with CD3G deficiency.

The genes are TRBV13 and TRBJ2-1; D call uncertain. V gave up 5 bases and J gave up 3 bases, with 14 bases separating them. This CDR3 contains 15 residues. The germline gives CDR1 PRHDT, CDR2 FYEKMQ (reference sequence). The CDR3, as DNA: TGTGCCAGCAGCCACGGTGCCGTAAACTACAATGAGCAGTTCTTC. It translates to CASSHGAVNYNEQFF.

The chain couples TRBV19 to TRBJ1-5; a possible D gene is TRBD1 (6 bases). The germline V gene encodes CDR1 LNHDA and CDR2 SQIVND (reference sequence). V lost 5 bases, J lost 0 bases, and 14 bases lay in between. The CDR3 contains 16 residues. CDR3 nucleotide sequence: TGTGCCAGTAGTCTCCGGACAGCAAATAGCAATCAGCCCCAGCATTTT. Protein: CASSLRTANSNQPQHF.

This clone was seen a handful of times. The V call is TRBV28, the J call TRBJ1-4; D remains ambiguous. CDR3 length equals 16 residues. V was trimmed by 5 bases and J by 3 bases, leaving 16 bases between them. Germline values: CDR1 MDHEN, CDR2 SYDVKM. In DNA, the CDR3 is TGTGCCAGCAGTGGGAGTCTGGGAACGGCTAATGAAAAACTGTTTTTT. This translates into CASSGSLGTANEKLFF.

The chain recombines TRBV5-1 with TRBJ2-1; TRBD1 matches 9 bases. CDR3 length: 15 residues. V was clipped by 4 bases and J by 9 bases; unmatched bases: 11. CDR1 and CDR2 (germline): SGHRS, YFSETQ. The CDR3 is CASSGTGQGIGEQFF. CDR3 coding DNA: TGCGCCAGCAGCGGTACGGGACAGGGAATCGGTGAGCAGTTCTTC. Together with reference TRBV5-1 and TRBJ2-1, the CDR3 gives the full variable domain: KAGVTQTPRYLIKTRGQQVTLSCSPISGHRSVSWYQQTPGQGLQFLFEYFSETQRNKGNFPGRFSGRQFSNSRSEMNVSTLELGDSALYLCASSGTGQGIGEQFFGPGTRLTVL.

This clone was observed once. The CDR3 sequence is CASSLVGGTEQYF. The CDR3 DNA follows: TGCGCCAGCAGCTTAGTGGGAGGGACCGAGCAGTACTTC. The chain has TRBV5-1 and TRBJ2-7, with 7 bases identical to TRBD2. CDR1 SGHRS and CDR2 YFSETQ come from the germline V gene. J was trimmed by 6 bases and V by 2 bases; bases with no gene match: 5. This CDR3 has 13 amino acids.

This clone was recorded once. The CDR3 DNA is TGTGCCATCAGTGAACAGGAGGAGACCCAGTACTTC. This gives the protein CAISEQEETQYF. The chain employs TRBV10-3 and TRBJ2-5; a possible D gene is TRBD1 (5 bases). Germline V gives CDR1 ENHRY, CDR2 SYGVKD. V was cut by 3 bases and J by 5 bases, with 7 bases left in between. The CDR3 loop spans 12 amino acids.

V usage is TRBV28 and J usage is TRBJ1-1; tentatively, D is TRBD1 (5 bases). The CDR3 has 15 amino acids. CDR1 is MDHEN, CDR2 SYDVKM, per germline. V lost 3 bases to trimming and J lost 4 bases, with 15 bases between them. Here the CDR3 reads CASSFERGRGTEAFF. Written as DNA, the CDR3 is TGTGCCAGCAGTTTTGAGAGGGGTAGGGGCACTGAAGCTTTCTTT.

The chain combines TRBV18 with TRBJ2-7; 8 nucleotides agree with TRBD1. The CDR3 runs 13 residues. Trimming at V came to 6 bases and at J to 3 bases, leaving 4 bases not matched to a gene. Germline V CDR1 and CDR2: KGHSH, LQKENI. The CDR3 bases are TGTGCCAGCTCCCGAGGACAGGGCTACGAGCAGTACTTC. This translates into CASSRGQGYEQYF.

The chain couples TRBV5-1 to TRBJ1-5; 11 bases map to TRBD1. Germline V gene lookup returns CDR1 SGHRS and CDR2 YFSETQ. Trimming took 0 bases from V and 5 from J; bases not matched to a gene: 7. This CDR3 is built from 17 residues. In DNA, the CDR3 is TGCGCCAGCAGCTTGGGACCCCGGGGACAGGGGGATCAGCCCCAGCATTTT. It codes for CASSLGPRGQGDQPQHF.

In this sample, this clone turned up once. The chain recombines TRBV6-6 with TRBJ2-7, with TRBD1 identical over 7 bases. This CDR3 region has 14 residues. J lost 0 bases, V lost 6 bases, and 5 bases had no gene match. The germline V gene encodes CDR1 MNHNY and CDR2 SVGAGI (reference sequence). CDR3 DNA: TGTGCCAGCAGGAGAGGGGGCGGCTCCTACGAGCAGTACTTC. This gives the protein CASRRGGGSYEQYF.

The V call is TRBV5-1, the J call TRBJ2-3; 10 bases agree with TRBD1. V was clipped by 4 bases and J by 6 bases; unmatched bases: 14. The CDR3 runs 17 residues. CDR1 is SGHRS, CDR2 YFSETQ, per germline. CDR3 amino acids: CASSPGTGAAFADTQYF. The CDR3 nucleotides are TGCGCCAGCAGCCCTGGGACAGGGGCCGCTTTCGCCGATACGCAGTATTTT.

CDR3 in amino acids: CASSPRVVSTGELFF. Written as DNA, the CDR3 is TGTGCCAGCAGCCCCAGGGTAGTGAGCACCGGGGAGCTGTTTTTT. The chain links TRBV11-2 to TRBJ2-2; a possible D gene is TRBD1 (5 bases). Trimming shortened V by 5 bases and J by 4 bases, and 14 bases separated the two germline ends. The CDR3 totals 15 residues. Per the germline V gene, CDR1 is SGHAT and CDR2 is FQNNGV. Drawing the rest from reference TRBV11-2 and TRBJ2-2, the complete variable domain is EAGVAQSPRYKIIEKRQSVAFWCNPISGHATLYWYQQILGQGPKLLIQFQNNGVVDDSQLPKDRFSAERLKGVDSTLKIQPAKLEDSAVYLCASSPRVVSTGELFFGEGSRLTVL.

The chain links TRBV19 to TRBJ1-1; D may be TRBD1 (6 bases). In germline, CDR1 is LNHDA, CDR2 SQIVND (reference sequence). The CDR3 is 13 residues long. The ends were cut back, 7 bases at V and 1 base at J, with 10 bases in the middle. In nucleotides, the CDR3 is TGTGCCAGTAAGCAGGGGCGGAACACTGAAGCTTTCTTT. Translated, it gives CASKQGRNTEAFF.

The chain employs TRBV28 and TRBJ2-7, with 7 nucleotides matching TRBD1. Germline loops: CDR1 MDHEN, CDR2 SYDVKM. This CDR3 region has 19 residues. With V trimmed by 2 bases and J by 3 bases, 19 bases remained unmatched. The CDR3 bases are TGTGCCAGCAGTTTAGCCCCCACTCTGTTCGGACAGGCCAACTACGAGCAGTACTTC. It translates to CASSLAPTLFGQANYEQYF. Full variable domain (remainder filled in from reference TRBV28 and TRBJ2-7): DVKVTQSSRYLVKRTGEKVFLECVQDMDHENMFWYRQDPGLGLRLIYFSYDVKMKEKGDIPEGYSVSREKKERFSLILESASTNQTSMYLCASSLAPTLFGQANYEQYFGPGTRLTVT.

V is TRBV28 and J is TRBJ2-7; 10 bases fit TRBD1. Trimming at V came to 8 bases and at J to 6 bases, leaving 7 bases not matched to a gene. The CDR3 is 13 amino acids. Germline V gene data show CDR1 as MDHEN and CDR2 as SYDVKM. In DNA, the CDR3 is TGTGCCAGCCTGGGGACAGGGGCGCTCGAGCAGTACTTC. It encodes CASLGTGALEQYF.

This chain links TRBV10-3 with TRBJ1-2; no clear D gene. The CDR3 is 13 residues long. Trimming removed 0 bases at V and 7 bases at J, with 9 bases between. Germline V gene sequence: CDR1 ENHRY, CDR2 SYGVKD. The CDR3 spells CAISESGFGGYTF. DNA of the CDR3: TGTGCCATCAGTGAGTCCGGGTTCGGTGGCTACACCTTC.

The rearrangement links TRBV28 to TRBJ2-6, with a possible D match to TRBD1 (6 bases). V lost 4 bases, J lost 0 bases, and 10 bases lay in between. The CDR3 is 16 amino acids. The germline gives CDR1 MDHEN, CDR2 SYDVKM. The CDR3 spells CASSSQGGSGANVLTF. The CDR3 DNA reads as TGTGCCAGCAGTTCCCAAGGGGGCTCTGGGGCCAACGTCCTGACTTTC. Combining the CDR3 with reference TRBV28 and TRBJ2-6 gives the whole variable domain DVKVTQSSRYLVKRTGEKVFLECVQDMDHENMFWYRQDPGLGLRLIYFSYDVKMKEKGDIPEGYSVSREKKERFSLILESASTNQTSMYLCASSSQGGSGANVLTFGAGSRLTVL.

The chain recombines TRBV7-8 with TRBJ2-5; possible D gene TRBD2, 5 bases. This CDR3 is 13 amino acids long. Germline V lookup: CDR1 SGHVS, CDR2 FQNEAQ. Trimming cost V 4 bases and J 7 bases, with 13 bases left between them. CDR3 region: CASSSQSRGTQYF. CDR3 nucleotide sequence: TGTGCCAGCAGCTCACAATCCCGGGGGACCCAGTACTTC.

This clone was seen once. In DNA, the CDR3 is TGTGCCAGCAGTGTGGGGACAGATACGCAGTATTTT. Its translation: CASSVGTDTQYF. This chain joins TRBV6-1 and TRBJ2-3; D not certain. From germline, CDR1 is MNHNS and CDR2 SASEGT. The CDR3 runs 12 residues. The V gene lost 4 bases and the J gene lost 3 bases, with 5 bases spanning the gap.

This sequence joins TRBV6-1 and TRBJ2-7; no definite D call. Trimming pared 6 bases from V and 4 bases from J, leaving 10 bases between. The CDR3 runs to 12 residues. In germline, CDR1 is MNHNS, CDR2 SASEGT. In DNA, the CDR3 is TGTGCCAGCAGCGTCAGCAAGTACGAGCAGTACTTC. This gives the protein CASSVSKYEQYF.

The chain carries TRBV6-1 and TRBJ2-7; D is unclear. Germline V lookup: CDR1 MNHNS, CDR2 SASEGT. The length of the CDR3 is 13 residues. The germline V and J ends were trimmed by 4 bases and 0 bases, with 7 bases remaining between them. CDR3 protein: CASSALSSYEQYF. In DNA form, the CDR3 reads TGTGCCAGCAGTGCCCTGAGCTCCTACGAGCAGTACTTC.

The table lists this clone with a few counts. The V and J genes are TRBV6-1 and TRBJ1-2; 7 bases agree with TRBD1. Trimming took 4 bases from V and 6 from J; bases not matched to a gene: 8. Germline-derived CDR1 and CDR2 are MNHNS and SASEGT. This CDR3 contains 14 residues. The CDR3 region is CASSGQPTGNGYTF. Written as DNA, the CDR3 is TGTGCCAGCAGTGGACAGCCGACAGGGAATGGCTACACCTTC.

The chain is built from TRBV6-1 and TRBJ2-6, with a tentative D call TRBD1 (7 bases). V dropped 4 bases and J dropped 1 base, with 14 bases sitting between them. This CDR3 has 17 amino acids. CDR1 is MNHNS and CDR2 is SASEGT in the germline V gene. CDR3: CASSGGAGGSGANVLTF. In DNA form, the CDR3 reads TGTGCCAGCAGTGGAGGGGCAGGGGGGTCTGGGGCCAACGTCCTGACTTTC.

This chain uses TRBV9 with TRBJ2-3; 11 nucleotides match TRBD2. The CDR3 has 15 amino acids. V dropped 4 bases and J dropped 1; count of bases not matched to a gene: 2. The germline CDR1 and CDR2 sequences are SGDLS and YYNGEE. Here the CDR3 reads CASSLGLAGTDTQYF. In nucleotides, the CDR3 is TGTGCCAGCAGCTTGGGACTAGCGGGCACAGATACGCAGTATTTT.

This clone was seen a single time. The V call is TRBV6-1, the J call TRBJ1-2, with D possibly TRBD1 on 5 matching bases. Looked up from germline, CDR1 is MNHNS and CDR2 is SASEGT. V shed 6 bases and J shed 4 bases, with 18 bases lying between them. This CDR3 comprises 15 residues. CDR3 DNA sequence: TGTGCCAGCAGGGCCGGGACCGTGAATTCCTATGGCTACACCTTC. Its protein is CASRAGTVNSYGYTF.

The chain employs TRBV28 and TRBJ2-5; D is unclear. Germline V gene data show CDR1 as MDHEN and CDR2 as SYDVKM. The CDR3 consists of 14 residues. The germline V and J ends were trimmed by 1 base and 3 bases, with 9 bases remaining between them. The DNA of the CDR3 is TGTGCCAGCAGTTTATTTAGCTTCAAAGAGACCCAGTACTTC. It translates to CASSLFSFKETQYF.

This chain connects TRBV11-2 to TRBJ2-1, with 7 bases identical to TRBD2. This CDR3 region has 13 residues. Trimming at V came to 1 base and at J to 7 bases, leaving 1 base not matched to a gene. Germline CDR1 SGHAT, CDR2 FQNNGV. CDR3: CASSLGLANEQFF. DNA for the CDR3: TGTGCCAGCAGCTTAGGACTAGCTAATGAGCAGTTCTTC.

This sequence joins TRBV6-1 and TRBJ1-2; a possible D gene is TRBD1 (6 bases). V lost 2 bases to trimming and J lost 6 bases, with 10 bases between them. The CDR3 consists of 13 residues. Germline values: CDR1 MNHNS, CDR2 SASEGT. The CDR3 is CASSESGVHGYTF. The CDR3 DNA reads TGTGCCAGCAGTGAATCAGGGGTCCATGGCTACACCTTC.

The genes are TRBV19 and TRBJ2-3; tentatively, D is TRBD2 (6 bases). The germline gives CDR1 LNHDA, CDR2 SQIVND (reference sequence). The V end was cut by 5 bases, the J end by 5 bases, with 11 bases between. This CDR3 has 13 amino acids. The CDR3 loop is CASSLGRGDTQYF. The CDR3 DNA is TGTGCCAGTAGTCTCGGGCGGGGAGATACGCAGTATTTT.

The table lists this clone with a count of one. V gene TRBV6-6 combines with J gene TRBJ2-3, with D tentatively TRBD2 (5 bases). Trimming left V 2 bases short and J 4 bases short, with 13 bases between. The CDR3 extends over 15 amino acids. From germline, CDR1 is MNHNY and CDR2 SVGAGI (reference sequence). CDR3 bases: TGTGCCAGCAGTTACCGGGATCCCTATGCAGATACGCAGTATTTT. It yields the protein CASSYRDPYADTQYF.

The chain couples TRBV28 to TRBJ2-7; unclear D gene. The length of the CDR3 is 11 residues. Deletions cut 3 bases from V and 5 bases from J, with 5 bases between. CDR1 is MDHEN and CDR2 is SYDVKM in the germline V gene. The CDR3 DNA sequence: TGTGCCAGCAGTTTTCTGAACGAGCAGTACTTC. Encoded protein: CASSFLNEQYF.

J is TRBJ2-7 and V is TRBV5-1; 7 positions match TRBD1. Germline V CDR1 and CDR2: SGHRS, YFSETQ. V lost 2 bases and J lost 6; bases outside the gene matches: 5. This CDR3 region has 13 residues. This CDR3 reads CASSLQGSGEQYF. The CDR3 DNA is TGCGCCAGCAGCTTACAGGGGTCGGGCGAGCAGTACTTC.